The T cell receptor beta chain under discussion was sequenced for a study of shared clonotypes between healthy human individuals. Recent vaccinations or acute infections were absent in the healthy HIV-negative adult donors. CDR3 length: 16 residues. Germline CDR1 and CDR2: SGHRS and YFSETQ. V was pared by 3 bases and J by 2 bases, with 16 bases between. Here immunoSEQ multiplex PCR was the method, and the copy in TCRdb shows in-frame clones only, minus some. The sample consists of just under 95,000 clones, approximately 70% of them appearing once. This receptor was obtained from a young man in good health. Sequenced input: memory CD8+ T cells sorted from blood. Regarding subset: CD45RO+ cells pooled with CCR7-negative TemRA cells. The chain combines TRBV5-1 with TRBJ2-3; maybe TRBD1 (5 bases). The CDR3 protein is CASSSSSRAYTDTQYF. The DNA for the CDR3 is TGCGCCAGCAGCTCGAGTAGCAGGGCTTACACAGATACGCAGTATTTT.